This TCR beta chain was found in a study of Graves' ophthalmopathy and Graves' hyperthyroidism (dated by TCRdb to the late 2010s). About the investigation overall: Peripheral blood was collected at initial diagnosis, prior to any treatment. In over five hyperthyroidism patients, T-cell repertoires of thyroid tissue and blood were compared. For training and testing, the approximately 97 patients in the discovery cohort were randomly divided in a 7:3 ratio. The independent validation cohort included about 19 hyperthyroidism patients plus 17 patients who later progressed from hyperthyroidism to ophthalmopathy. The study used TCR beta repertoire signatures to distinguish Graves' ophthalmopathy from Graves' hyperthyroidism and to predict progression to ophthalmopathy. To explore V-J signatures distinguishing ophthalmopathy from hyperthyroidism, a discovery set of 100 patients (more than 40 ophthalmopathy, over 55 stable hyperthyroidism) was enrolled. In total, around 130 blood samples were TCR-sequenced: fewer than 50 ophthalmopathy, some 80 hyperthyroidism and some 17 hyperthyroidism-to-ophthalmopathy patients. Following sample collection, hyperthyroidism patients were given methimazole at a starting dose of 30 mg daily, and ophthalmopathy patients were given high-dose intravenous methylprednisolone. The investigation overall reported the following: Most of the expanded thyroid clonotypes with a frequency above 0.001 were also detected in blood, and it was suggested that the thyroid immune response may be reflected by blood repertoires. In cross-validation, the 13-signature model distinguished ophthalmopathy from stable hyperthyroidism with 85% to 90% sensitivity and just under 84% specificity, and in the test set the corresponding values were approximately 80% and 68%. No statistical method was used to set the sample size in advance, and the investigators knew which group each participant was assigned to. In validation, the model predicted ophthalmopathy progression with 70.59% sensitivity and about 77% specificity; some 13 predicted patients were CT-confirmed with GO in a median of approximately 6.5 months.

This clonotype occurred many times. It lacks a known antigen. No quality values exist for individual bases; no much larger clone is one base distant. For repertoire sequencing, the TCR beta CDR3 regions were amplified from RNA transcripts. The first round was an RT-PCR using HTBI primers with the Qiagen OneStep RT-PCR kit, and this first round was followed by a second-round multiplex PCR, then size selection and purification. Libraries were sequenced on an Illumina HiSeq2000 using paired-end 100 bp reads. In the original analysis: Reads were processed with SOAPnuke, discarding reads with adapters, uncalled bases, mean Phred below 15, or no exact constant-primer or identifier match. COPE v1.2.5 was used to merge high-quality paired reads. Each unique nucleotide sequence was defined as a clonotype, and clonotypes were aligned to IMGT TRB V, D and J references with MiTCR v1.1. Analysis was restricted to V-J combinations with a frequency above 0.0001, which covered roughly 99% of repertoires. For each V-J combination, a TCR clonal expansion and chaos score was defined as the ratio of F50 clonal expansion to chaos observed in the TCRdist matrix. Welch's t-statistics and random forest were used to reduce the features to about a dozen V-J combinations, which were then used as input to a naive Bayes classifier. The similarity between thyroid and blood repertoires was quantified using the Morisita-Horn index. The public sequencing data were trimmed at Q25 with fastp and processed into clonotypes with MiXCR by TCRdb, which kept only in-frame beta chains. Entries that share a CDR3 protein sequence are merged under the most common genes and DNA. It is TCRdb's table, rather than the study itself, that gives the V and J calls and clone size. The sample table shows roughly 500,000 distinct CDR3 sequences, and about an eighth are seen once. The ten largest clonotypes hold over 8% of the sample.

Ophthalmopathy patients were characterized by moderately to severely active disease, a Clinical Activity Score of at least 3, a NOSPECS grade of at least 4, and a disease duration under 3 months. Patients with other autoimmune diseases, uncontrolled infections, pregnancy or lactation were excluded. Diagnosis was based on clinical symptoms, serum thyroxine, TRAb, thyroid ultrasound and orbital computed tomography. PBMCs were isolated from about 9.1 ml of fresh peripheral blood by Ficoll-Paque density gradient centrifugation. Total RNA was extracted with Trizol reagent and quality-checked on an Agilent 2100 Bioanalyzer. From the germline V gene, CDR1 is SNHLY and CDR2 is FYNNEI. V is clipped by 3 bases and J by 3 bases, and the sequence between their germline boundaries is 6 bases long. The CDR3, cysteine through phenylalanine, is 12 amino acids long. The kept DNA is CDR3 alone, 36 bases in frame from the first base.

The rearrangement combines TRBV2 with TRBJ2-7; no D gene can be assigned with confidence. The sequenced sample consisted of blood. The source of this sequence is a woman in her twenties or thirties with Graves' ophthalmopathy. Donor details come from another sample of the same person, matched by shared clones. The sequenced DNA is TGTGCCAGCAGTGATATGAGCTACGAGCAGTACTTC. The translation is CASSDMSYEQYF.